Listed below are T cell receptor beta chains from one sample, sequenced in a study of cytomegalovirus exposure and HLA in healthy donors. Profiling relied on immunoSEQ multiplex PCR, and the TCRdb table lists in-frame clones only, not all of them. The sample lists over 150,000 clones, 80% to 85% occurring once. Sequencing was performed on PBMCs. The receptor set was obtained from a girl aged 2-10 years in good health and CMV-seropositive. The CDR3 runs from the conserved cysteine through the conserved F or W. Each record gives: clone size, V gene, J gene, D gene, CDR3 DNA, CDR3 protein. The D gene is left open where the match is weak. Expanded clones are given a class, and other clones once, few, many or no size at all.

abundance: -; v_gene: TRBV30; j_gene: TRBJ2-6; d_gene: TRBD1; CDR3nt: TGTGCCTGGAGTGTACTCAGGACAGGTAGCTATGGGGCCAACGTCCTGACTTTC; CDR3aa: CAWSVLRTGSYGANVLTF
abundance: -; v_gene: TRBV7-9; j_gene: TRBJ2-7; d_gene: -; CDR3nt: TGTGCCAGCAGCTCAAACTACGAGCAGTACTTC; CDR3aa: CASSSNYEQYF
abundance: few; v_gene: TRBV30; j_gene: TRBJ2-3; d_gene: -; CDR3nt: TGTGCCTGGGAGGATGGAGATACGCAGTATTTT; CDR3aa: CAWEDGDTQYF
abundance: -; v_gene: TRBV18; j_gene: TRBJ1-2; d_gene: -; CDR3nt: TGTGCCAGCTCACCACCAGAGTCGTCGTATGGCTACACCTTC; CDR3aa: CASSPPESSYGYTF
abundance: -; v_gene: TRBV19; j_gene: TRBJ1-2; d_gene: -; CDR3nt: TGTGCCAGTACCTTAGAGACAGGCACCTATGGCTACACCTTC; CDR3aa: CASTLETGTYGYTF
abundance: -; v_gene: TRBV28; j_gene: TRBJ2-3; d_gene: TRBD2; CDR3nt: TGTGCCAGCAGCCCGACGACTAGCGGAGACACAGATACGCAGTATTTT; CDR3aa: CASSPTTSGDTDTQYF
abundance: -; v_gene: TRBV28; j_gene: TRBJ1-2; d_gene: TRBD1; CDR3nt: TGTGCCAGCACCCGATTACAGGGGGCTGGTGGCTACACCTTC; CDR3aa: CASTRLQGAGGYTF
abundance: -; v_gene: TRBV7-9; j_gene: TRBJ1-3; d_gene: -; CDR3nt: TGTGCCAGCAGCCTATGGGGGCCCATGGCTTCGGACTCGGGAAACACCATATATTTT; CDR3aa: CASSLWGPMASDSGNTIYF
abundance: -; v_gene: TRBV7-6; j_gene: TRBJ1-1; d_gene: -; CDR3nt: TGTGCCAGCAGCCCAGCGGTCTCCGGGAGGACTGAAGCTTTCTTT; CDR3aa: CASSPAVSGRTEAFF
abundance: -; v_gene: TRBV7-9; j_gene: TRBJ2-7; d_gene: TRBD1; CDR3nt: TGTGCCAGCAGCTTAGCGGGACAGGGGTCCTACGAGCAGTACTTC; CDR3aa: CASSLAGQGSYEQYF
abundance: -; v_gene: TRBV29-1; j_gene: TRBJ2-1; d_gene: TRBD2; CDR3nt: TGCAGCGTTGACCGAGGGTGGCTGGGGAGGGGTGAGCAGTTCTTC; CDR3aa: CSVDRGWLGRGEQFF
abundance: -; v_gene: TRBV19; j_gene: TRBJ1-2; d_gene: -; CDR3nt: TGTGCCAGTAGTATGGATCGCGGGGGCTCGAACTATGGCTACACCTTC; CDR3aa: CASSMDRGGSNYGYTF
abundance: once; v_gene: TRBV5-1; j_gene: TRBJ1-5; d_gene: -; CDR3nt: TGCGCCAGCAGCTTGGGTCCCCGCGGGACCGGGCAGCCCCAGCATTTT; CDR3aa: CASSLGPRGTGQPQHF